This TCR beta chain was identified in a study of CD8+ T cells in alopecia areata. Notes on the study in general: Researchers reported that TCR sharing among patients proved less clear than in mice, possibly HLA-linked. Normal skin's resident alphabeta T cells are also sequenced in scalp samples. Normal scalp had lower clonality than lesional scalp, with alopecia totalis/universalis lesions showing this most strongly.

Reverse transcription of extracted RNA yielded cDNA, which provided the sequencing template. Here immunoSEQ multiplex PCR was the method, and the copy in TCRdb shows in-frame clones only, minus some. The sample records thousands of clones, around 70% being singletons. As regards this clone: Its antigen remains unidentified. This specimen includes other DNA sequences encoding the same CDR3.

The receptor was isolated from a human donor in good health. The sequencing sample was made of skin.

In DNA, the CDR3 is TGTGCCAGCAGCTGGTGGGTGCGGGGGGGGGCGGATACGCAGTATTTT. Its protein is CASSWWVRGGADTQYF. The rearrangement links TRBV5-4 to TRBJ2-3; 9 bases match TRBD2. The CDR3 is 16 amino acids. Germline V gene data show CDR1 as SGHNT and CDR2 as YYREEE (reference sequence). V lost 3 bases and J lost 6; bases outside the gene matches: 11.